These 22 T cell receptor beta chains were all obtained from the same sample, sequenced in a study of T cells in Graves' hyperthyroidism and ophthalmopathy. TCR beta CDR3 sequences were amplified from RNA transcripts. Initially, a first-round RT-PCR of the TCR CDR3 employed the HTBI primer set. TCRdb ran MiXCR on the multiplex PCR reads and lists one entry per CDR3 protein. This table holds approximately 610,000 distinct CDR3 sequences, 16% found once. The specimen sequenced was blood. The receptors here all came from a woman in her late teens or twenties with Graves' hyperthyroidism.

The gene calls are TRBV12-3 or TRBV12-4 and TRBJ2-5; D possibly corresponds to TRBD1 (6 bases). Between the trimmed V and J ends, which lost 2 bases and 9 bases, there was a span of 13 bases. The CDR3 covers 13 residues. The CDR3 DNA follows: TGTGCCAGCAGTTTAATGGGACACCAGCCCCAGTACTTC. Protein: CASSLMGHQPQYF.

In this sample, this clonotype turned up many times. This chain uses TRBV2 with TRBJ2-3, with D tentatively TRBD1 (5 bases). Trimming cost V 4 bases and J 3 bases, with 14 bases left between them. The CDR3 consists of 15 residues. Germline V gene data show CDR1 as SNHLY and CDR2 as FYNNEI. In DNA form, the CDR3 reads TGTGCCAGCAGTGGGGGCTCTCTGAGGACAGATACGCAGTATTTT. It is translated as CASSGGSLRTDTQYF.

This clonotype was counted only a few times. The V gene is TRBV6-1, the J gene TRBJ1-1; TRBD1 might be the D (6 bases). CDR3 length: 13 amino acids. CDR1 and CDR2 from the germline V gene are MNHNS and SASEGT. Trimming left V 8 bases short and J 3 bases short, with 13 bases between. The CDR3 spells CASGTTLDTEAFF. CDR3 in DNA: TGTGCCAGCGGGACAACCCTGGACACTGAAGCTTTCTTT.

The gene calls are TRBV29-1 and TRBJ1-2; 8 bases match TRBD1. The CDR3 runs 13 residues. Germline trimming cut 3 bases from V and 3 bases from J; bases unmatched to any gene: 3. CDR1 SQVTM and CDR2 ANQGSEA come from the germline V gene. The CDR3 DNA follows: TGCAGCGTTGAGGAGGGACAGGACTATGGCTACACCTTC. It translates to CSVEEGQDYGYTF.

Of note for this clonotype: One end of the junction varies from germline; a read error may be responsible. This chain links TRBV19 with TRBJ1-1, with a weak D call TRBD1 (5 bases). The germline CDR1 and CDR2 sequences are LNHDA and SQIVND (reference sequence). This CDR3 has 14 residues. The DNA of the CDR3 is TGTGCCGGTAGTCAGGGAATGCTGAACACTGAAGCTTTCTTT. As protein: CAGSQGMLNTEAFF.

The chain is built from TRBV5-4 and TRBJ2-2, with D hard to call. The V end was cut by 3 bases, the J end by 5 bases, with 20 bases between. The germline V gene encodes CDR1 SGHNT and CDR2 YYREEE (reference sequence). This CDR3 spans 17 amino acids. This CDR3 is CASSWEPGPRMTGELFF. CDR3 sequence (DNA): TGTGCCAGCAGCTGGGAACCGGGCCCCAGGATGACCGGGGAGCTGTTTTTT.

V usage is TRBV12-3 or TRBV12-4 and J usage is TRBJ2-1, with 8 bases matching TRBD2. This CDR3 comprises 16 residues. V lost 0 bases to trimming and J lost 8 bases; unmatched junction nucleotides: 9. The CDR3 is CASSLALAGGSHEQFF. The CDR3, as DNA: TGTGCCAGCAGTTTAGCGCTGGCGGGAGGATCCCATGAGCAGTTCTTC.

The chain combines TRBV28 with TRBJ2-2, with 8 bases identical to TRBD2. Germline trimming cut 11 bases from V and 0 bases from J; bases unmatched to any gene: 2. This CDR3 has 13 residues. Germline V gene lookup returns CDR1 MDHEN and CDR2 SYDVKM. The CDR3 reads CAAGGANTGELFF. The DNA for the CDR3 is TGTGCCGCCGGGGGGGCGAACACCGGGGAGCTGTTTTTT.

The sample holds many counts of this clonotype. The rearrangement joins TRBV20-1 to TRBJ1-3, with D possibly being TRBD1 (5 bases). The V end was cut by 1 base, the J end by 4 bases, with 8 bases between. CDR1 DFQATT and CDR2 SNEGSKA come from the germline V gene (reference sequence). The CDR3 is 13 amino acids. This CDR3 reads CSARGQGGNTIYF. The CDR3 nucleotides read TGCAGTGCTAGAGGGCAGGGCGGAAACACCATATATTTT.

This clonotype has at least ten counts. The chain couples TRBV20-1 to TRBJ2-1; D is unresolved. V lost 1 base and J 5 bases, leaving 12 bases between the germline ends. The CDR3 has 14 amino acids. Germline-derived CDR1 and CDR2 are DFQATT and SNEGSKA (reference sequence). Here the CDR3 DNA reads TGCAGTGCTAGAGGATGGGTTGCGGACAATGAGCAGTTCTTC. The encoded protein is CSARGWVADNEQFF.

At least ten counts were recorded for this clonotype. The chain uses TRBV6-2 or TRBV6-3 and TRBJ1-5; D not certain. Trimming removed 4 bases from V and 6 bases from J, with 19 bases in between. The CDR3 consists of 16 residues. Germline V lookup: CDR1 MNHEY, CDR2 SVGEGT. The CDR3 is CASSSTHFMDRQPQHF. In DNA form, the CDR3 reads TGTGCCAGCAGTTCCACACACTTCATGGATCGTCAGCCCCAGCATTTT.

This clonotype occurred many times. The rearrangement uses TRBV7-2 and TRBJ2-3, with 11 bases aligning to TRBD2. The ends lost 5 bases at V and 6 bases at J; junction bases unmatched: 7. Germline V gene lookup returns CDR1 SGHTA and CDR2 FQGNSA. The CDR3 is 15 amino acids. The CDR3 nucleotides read TGTGCCAGCAGCCCCGTAGCGGGGGGGGGGGATACGCAGTATTTT. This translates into CASSPVAGGGDTQYF.

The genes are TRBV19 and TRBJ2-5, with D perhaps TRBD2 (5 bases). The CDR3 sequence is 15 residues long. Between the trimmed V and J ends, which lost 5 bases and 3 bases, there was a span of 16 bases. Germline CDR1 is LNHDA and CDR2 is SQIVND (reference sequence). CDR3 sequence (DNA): TGTGCCAGTAGTCGATCCCGACCCGGGGAAGAGACCCAGTACTTC. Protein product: CASSRSRPGEETQYF.

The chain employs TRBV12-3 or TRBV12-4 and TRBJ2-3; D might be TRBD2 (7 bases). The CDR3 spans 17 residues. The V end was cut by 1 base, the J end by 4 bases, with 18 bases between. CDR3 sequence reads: CASSLGIRGGVADTQYF. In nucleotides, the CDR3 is TGTGCCAGCAGTTTAGGTATTCGCGGGGGCGTGGCAGATACGCAGTATTTT.

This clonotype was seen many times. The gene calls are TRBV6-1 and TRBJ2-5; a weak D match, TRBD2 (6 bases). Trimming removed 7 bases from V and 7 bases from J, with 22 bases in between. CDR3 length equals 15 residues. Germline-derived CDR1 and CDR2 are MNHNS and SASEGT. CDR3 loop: CASNKERAGRGTQYF. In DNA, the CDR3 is TGTGCCAGCAACAAAGAAAGGGCAGGGCGGGGGACCCAGTACTTC.

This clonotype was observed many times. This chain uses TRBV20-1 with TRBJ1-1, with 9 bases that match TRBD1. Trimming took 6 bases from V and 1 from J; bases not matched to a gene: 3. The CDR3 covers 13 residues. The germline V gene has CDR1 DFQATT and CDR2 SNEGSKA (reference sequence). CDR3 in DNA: TGCAGTGCCCAGGGACAGGGGAACACTGAAGCTTTCTTT. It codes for CSAQGQGNTEAFF.

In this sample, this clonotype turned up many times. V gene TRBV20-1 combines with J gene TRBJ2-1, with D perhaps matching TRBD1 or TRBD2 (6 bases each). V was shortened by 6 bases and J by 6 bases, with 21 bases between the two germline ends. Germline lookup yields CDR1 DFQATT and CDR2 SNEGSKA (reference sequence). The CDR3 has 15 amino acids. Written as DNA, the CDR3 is TGCAGTGCAGCAGGGGAGACTAGTAGTCTCAATGAGCAGTTCTTC. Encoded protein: CSAAGETSSLNEQFF.

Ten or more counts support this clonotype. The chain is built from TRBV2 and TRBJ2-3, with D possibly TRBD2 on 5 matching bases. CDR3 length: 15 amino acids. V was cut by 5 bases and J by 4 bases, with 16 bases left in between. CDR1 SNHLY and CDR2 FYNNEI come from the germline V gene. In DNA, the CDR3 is TGTGCCAGCAGTCTCCTGGCGGGTGGGTCAGATACGCAGTATTTT. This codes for CASSLLAGGSDTQYF.

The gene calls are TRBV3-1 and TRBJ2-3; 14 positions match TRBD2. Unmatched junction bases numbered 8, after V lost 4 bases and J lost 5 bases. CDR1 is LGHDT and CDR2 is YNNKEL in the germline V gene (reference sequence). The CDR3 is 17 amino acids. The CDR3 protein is CASSLGLAGGPRDTQYF. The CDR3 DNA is TGTGCCAGCAGCCTCGGACTAGCGGGAGGCCCCAGAGATACGCAGTATTTT.

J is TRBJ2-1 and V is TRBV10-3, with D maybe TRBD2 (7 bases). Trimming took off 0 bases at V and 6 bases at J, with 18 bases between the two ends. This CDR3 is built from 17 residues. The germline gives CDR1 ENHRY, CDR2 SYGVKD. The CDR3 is CAISESHRRGGLNEQFF. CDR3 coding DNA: TGTGCCATCAGTGAGTCGCATAGAAGGGGGGGACTCAATGAGCAGTTCTTC.

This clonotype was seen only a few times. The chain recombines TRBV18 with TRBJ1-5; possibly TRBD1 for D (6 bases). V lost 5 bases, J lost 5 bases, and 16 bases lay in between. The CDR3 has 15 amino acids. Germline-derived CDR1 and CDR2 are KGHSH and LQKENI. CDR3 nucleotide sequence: TGTGCCAGCTCAGTTGTCAGGGGCGGAGATCAGCCCCAGCATTTT. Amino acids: CASSVVRGGDQPQHF.

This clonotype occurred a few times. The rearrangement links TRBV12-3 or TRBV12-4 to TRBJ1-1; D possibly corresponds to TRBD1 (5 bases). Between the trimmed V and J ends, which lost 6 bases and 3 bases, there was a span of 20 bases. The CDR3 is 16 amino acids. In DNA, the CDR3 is TGTGCCAGCAGCCTCCCTATATTGACAGTATACACTGAAGCTTTCTTT. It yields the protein CASSLPILTVYTEAFF.